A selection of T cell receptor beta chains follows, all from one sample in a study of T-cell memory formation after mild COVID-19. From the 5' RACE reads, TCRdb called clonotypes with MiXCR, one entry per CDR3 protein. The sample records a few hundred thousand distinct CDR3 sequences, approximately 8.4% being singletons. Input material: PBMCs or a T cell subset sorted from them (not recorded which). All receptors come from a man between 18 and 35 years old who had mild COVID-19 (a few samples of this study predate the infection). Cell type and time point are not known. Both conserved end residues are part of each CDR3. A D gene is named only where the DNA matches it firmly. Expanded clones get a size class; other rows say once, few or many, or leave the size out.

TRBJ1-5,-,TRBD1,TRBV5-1,CANPGQGGQPQHF,TGCGCCAACCCGGGACAGGGGGGACAGCCCCAGCATTTT
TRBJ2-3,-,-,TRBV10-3,CAISPQQGSTDTQYF,TGTGCCATCAGCCCGCAACAGGGATCCACAGATACGCAGTATTTT
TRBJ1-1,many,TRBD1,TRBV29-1,CSVGQGPSMNTEAFF,TGCAGCGTGGGACAGGGGCCTAGCATGAACACTGAAGCTTTCTTT
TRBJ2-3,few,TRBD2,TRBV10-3,CAISGPGLAERGTQYF,TGTGCCATCAGCGGGCCGGGACTAGCGGAACGTGGTACGCAGTATTTT
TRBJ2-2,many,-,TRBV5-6,CASSFYREVAGELFF,TGTGCCAGCAGCTTCTACAGGGAGGTAGCGGGGGAGCTGTTTTTT
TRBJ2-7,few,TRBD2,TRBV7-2,CASIRWSGGYEQYF,TGTGCCAGCATCCGGTGGAGCGGGGGTTACGAGCAGTACTTC
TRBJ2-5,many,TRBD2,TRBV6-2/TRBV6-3,CASSSMTSGQETQYF,TGTGCCAGCAGTTCTATGACTAGCGGACAAGAGACCCAGTACTTC
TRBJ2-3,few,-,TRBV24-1,CATSDPSESSLSTDTQYF,TGTGCCACCAGTGATCCCTCGGAGAGCAGTCTGAGCACAGATACGCAGTATTTT
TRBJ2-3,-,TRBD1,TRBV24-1,CATSVGQGLLDTQYF,TGTGCCACCAGTGTTGGACAGGGACTTCTGGATACGCAGTATTTT
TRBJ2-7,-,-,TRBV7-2,CASSLLSTVEQYF,TGTGCCAGCAGCTTGCTTTCGACAGTCGAGCAGTACTTC
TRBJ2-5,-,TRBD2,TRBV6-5,CASSQGLARAETQYF,TGTGCCAGCAGTCAGGGACTAGCCAGAGCCGAGACCCAGTACTTC
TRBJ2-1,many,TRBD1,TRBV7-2,CASSRDRGPNEQFF,TGTGCCAGCAGCCGGGACAGGGGGCCCAATGAGCAGTTCTTC
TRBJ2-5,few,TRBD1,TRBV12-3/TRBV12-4,CASSQRDRAQTQYF,TGTGCCAGCAGTCAGCGGGACAGGGCACAGACCCAGTACTTC
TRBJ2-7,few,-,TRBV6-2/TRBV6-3,CASSSQSSYEQYF,TGTGCCAGCAGTTCACAGAGCTCCTACGAGCAGTACTTC
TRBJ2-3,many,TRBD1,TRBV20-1,CSARDQARGLGDTQYF,TGCAGTGCTAGAGATCAGGCCAGGGGGCTCGGAGATACGCAGTATTTT
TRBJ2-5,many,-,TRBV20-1,CSVPLVGLETQYF,TGCAGTGTCCCCCTGGTGGGGCTGGAGACCCAGTACTTC
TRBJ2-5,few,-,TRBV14,CASSQWSDQETQYF,TGTGCCAGCAGCCAATGGAGTGACCAAGAGACCCAGTACTTC
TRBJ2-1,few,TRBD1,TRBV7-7,CASSSGQGVLREQFF,TGTGCCAGCAGCTCGGGACAGGGGGTATTAAGGGAGCAGTTCTTC
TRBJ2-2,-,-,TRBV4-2,CASSPSTGTLNTGELFF,TGTGCCAGCAGCCCGTCTACCGGGACACTGAACACCGGGGAGCTGTTTTTT
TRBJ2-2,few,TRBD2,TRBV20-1,CSAGSGGAAGELFF,TGCAGTGCTGGGAGCGGGGGGGCGGCCGGGGAGCTGTTTTTT
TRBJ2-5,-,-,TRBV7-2,CASSLAEGRWSSQYF,TGTGCCAGCAGCTTAGCAGAGGGACGGTGGTCGTCCCAGTACTTC
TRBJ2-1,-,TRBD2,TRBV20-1,CSAGRPLAGVDEQFF,TGCAGTGCCGGAAGGCCGCTAGCGGGGGTCGATGAGCAGTTCTTC
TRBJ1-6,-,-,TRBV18,CASSEDGNSPLHF,TGTGCCAGCTCAGAGGACGGTAATTCACCCCTCCACTTT
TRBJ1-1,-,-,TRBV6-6,CASSYGTLNTEAFF,TGTGCCAGCAGTTATGGGACATTGAACACTGAAGCTTTCTTT
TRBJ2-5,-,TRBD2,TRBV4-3,CASSQVPPGLAGGPEETQYF,TGCGCCAGCAGCCAAGTTCCACCGGGACTAGCGGGGGGTCCCGAAGAGACCCAGTACTTC
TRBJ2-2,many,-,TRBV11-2,CASSSEGLTGELFF,TGTGCCAGCAGTTCAGAGGGCCTGACCGGGGAGCTGTTTTTT
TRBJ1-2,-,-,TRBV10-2,CASSELSRGYTF,TGCGCCAGCAGTGAGCTGTCACGGGGCTACACCTTC
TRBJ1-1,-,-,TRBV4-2,CASSQEIKGTTEAFF,TGTGCCAGCAGCCAAGAGATAAAGGGTACCACTGAAGCTTTCTTT
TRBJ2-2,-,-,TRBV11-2,CASSALNTGELFF,TGTGCCAGCAGCGCCCTGAACACCGGGGAGCTGTTTTTT
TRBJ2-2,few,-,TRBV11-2,CASSLLGAVTGELFF,TGTGCCAGCAGCTTATTGGGGGCGGTCACCGGGGAGCTGTTTTTT
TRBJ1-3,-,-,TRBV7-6,CASSVRGEGNTIYF,TGTGCCAGCAGCGTCCGTGGGGAAGGAAACACCATATATTTT
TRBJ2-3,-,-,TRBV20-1,CSAPPGLQPDTQYF,TGCAGTGCACCTCCGGGACTCCAACCAGATACGCAGTATTTT
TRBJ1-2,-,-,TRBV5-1,CASSSSGGYTF,TGCGCCAGCAGCTCATCGGGTGGCTACACCTTC
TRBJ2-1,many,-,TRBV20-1,CSARLGGPSDEQFF,TGCAGTGCTAGGCTGGGGGGGCCGTCCGATGAGCAGTTCTTC
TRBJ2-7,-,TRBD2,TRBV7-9,CASSSAGGYEQYF,TGTGCCAGCAGCTCAGCGGGGGGTTACGAGCAGTACTTC
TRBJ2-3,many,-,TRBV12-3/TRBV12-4,CASSSRDTYTDTQYF,TGTGCCAGCAGTAGCCGGGACACTTACACAGATACGCAGTATTTT
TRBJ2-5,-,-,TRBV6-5,CASSYPGDKETQYF,TGTGCCAGCAGTTACCCCGGGGACAAAGAGACCCAGTACTTC
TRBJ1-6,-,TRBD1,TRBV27,CASPGAGGRLGDNSPLHF,TGTGCCAGCCCTGGGGCAGGGGGCCGGCTAGGAGATAATTCACCCCTCCACTTT
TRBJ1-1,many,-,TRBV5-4,CASSLAEEGNTEAFF,TGTGCCAGCAGCTTGGCCGAGGAGGGGAACACTGAAGCTTTCTTT
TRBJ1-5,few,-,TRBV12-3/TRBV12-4,CASSLGARQPQHF,TGTGCCAGCAGTTTAGGGGCTCGTCAGCCCCAGCATTTT
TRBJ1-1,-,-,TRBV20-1,CSARDLNGQRAHAFF,TGCAGTGCTAGAGACCTTAACGGACAGAGGGCTCATGCTTTCTTT
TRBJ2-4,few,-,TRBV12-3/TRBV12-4,CASSLREAKNIQYF,TGTGCCAGCAGTTTACGGGAAGCCAAAAACATTCAGTACTTC
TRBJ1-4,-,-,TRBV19,CASSWNANEKLFF,TGTGCCAGTAGTTGGAATGCTAATGAAAAACTGTTTTTT
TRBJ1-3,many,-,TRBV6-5,CASRQSLTVSGNTIYF,TGTGCCAGCAGGCAATCCCTAACAGTCTCTGGAAACACCATATATTTT
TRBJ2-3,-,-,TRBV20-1,CSVGAADTQYF,TGCAGCGTTGGGGCGGCGGATACGCAGTATTTT
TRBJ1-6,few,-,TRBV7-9,CASSPQGTGSSPLHF,TGTGCCAGCAGCCCCCAAGGGACCGGGAGTTCACCCCTCCACTTT
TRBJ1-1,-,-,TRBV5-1,CASSLGGRAEAFF,TGCGCCAGCAGCTTGGGGGGGCGGGCTGAAGCTTTCTTT
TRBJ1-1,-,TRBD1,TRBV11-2,CASSPTAGGQGNTEAFF,TGTGCCAGCAGCCCGACAGCTGGGGGACAGGGGAACACTGAAGCTTTCTTT
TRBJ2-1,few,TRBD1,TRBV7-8,CASSRPGTGHNEQFF,TGTGCCAGCAGTAGACCCGGGACAGGGCACAATGAGCAGTTCTTC
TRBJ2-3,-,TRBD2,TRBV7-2,CASSLSGGADSTDTQYF,TGTGCCAGCAGCTTAAGCGGGGGGGCGGATAGCACAGATACGCAGTATTTT
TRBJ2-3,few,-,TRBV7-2,CASSLASEDTQYF,TGTGCCAGCAGCTTAGCTAGTGAGGATACGCAGTATTTT
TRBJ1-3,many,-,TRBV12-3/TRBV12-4,CASSLAPGGAVSGNTIYF,TGTGCCAGCAGTTTAGCGCCTGGGGGCGCGGTTTCTGGAAACACCATATATTTT
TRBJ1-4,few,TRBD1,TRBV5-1,CASSLTPGQANEKLFF,TGCGCCAGCAGCTTGACACCGGGACAGGCTAATGAAAAACTGTTTTTT